This TCR beta chain appears in the sequencing data of a study of T cell responses to AZD1222 COVID-19 vaccine. Germline V gene data show CDR1 as SGHDT and CDR2 as YYEEEE. Deletions cut 4 bases from V and 7 bases from J, with 15 bases between. This CDR3 has 13 residues. As for this clone: The target antigen is unknown.

Only in-frame clones appear in the TCRdb table, and some are missing; sequencing was by immunoSEQ multiplex PCR. This sample carries more than 150,000 clones, about nine tenths of them seen once, and the ten largest clones take roughly 2%. Findings and limits, study-wide: After the peak T cell response, and only then, were repertoires sampled. Unmutated variant regions reportedly attract nearly half of all spike-specific TCRs. Donors skewed white British and female; clonal diversity was possibly underestimated.

The J gene is TRBJ2-7, the V gene TRBV5-6; a possible D gene is TRBD1 (6 bases). Specimen: peripheral blood, collected 28 days after the second AZD1222 dose. The clonotype originates from an adult who received the AZD1222 COVID-19 vaccine. CDR3 sequence: CASSHGQPLEQYF. The CDR3, as DNA: TGTGCCAGCAGCCACGGACAGCCGTTGGAGCAGTACTTC.